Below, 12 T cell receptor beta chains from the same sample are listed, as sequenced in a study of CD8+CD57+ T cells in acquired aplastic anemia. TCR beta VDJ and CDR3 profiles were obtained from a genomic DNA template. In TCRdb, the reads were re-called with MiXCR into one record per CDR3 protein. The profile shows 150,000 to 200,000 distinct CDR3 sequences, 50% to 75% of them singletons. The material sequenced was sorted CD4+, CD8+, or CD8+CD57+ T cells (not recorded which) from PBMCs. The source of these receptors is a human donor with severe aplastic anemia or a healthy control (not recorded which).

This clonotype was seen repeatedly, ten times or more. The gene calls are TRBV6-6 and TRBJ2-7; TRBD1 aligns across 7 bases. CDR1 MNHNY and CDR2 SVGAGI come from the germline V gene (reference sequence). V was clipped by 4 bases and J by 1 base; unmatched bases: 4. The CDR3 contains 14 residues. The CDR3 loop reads CASSFETGSYEQYF. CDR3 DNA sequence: TGTGCCAGCAGTTTTGAGACAGGGTCCTACGAGCAGTACTTC.

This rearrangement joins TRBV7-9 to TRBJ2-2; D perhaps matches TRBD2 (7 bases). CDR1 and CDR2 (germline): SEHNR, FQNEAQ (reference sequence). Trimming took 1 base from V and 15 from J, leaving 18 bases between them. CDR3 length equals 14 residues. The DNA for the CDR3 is TGTGCCAGCAGCTTAGGCGGGGGCGCGACAGCGTTGTTTTTT. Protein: CASSLGGGATALFF.

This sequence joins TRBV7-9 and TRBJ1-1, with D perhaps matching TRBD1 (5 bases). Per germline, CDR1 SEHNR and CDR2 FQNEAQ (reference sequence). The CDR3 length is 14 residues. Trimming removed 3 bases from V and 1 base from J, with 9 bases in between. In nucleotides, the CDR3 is TGTGCCAGCAGCTTGGGGGTTACGAACACTGAAGCTTTCTTT. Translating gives CASSLGVTNTEAFF.

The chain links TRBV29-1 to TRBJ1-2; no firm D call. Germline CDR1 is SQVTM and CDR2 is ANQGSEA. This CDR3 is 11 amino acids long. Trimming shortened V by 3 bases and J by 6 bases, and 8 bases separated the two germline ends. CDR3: CSVDSRNGYTF. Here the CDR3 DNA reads TGCAGCGTTGATTCTAGGAATGGCTACACCTTC.

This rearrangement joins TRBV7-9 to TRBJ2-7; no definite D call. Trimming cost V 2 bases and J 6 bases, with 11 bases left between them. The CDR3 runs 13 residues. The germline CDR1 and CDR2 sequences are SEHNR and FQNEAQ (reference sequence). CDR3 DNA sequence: TGTGCCAGCAGCTTATATAACAAGATCGAGCAGTACTTC. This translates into CASSLYNKIEQYF.

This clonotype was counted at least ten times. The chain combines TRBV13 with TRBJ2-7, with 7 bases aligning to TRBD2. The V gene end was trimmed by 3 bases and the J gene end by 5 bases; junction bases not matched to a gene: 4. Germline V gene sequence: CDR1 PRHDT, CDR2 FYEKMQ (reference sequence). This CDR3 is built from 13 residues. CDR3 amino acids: CASSFREGHEQYF. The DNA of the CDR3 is TGTGCCAGCAGCTTCAGGGAGGGGCACGAGCAGTACTTC.

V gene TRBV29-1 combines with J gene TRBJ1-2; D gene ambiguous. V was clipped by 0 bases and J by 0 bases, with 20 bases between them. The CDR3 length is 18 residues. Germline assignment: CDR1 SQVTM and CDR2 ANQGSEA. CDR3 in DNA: TGCAGCGTTGAAGATGCTATCTACGGGCAGGAAGCTAACTATGGCTACACCTTC. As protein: CSVEDAIYGQEANYGYTF. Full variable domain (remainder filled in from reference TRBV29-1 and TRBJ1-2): SAVISQKPSRDICQRGTSLTIQCQVDSQVTMMFWYRQQPGQSLTLIATANQGSEATYESGFVIDKFPISRPNLTFSTLTVSNMSPEDSSIYLCSVEDAIYGQEANYGYTFGSGTRLTVV.

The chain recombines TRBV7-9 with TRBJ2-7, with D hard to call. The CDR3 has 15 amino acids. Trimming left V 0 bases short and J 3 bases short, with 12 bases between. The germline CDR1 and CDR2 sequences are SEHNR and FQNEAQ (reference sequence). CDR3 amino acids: CASSLAPVDGYEQYF. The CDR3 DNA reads TGTGCCAGCAGCTTAGCCCCGGTTGACGGCTACGAGCAGTACTTC.

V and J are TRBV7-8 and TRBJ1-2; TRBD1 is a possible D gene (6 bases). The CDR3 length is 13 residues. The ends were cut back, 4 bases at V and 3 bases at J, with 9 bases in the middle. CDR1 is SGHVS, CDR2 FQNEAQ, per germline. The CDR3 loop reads CASSSQGDYGYTF. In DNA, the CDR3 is TGTGCCAGCAGCTCACAGGGAGACTATGGCTACACCTTC. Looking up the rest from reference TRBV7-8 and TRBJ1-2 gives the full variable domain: GAGVSQSPRYKVAKRGQDVALRCDPISGHVSLFWYQQALGQGPEFLTYFQNEAQLDKSGLPSDRFFAERPEGSVSTLKIQRTQQEDSAVYLCASSSQGDYGYTFGSGTRLTVV.

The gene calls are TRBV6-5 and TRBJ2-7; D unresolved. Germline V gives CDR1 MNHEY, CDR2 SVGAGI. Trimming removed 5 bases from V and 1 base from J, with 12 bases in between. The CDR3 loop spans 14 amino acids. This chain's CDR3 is CASSEQPLSYEQYF. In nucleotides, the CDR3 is TGTGCCAGCAGTGAGCAGCCGCTGTCCTACGAGCAGTACTTC.

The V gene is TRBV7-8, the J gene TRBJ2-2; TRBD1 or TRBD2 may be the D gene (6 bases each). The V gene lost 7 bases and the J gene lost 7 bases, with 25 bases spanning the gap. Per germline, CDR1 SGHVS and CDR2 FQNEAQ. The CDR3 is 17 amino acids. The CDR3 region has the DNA TGTGCCAGCAACCCTCTTCGGGGGACACCTTTAGACGGGGAGCTGTTTTTT. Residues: CASNPLRGTPLDGELFF.

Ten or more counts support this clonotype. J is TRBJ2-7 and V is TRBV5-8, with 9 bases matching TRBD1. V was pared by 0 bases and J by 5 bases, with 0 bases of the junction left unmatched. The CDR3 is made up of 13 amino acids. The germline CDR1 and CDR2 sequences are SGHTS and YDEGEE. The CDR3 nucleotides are TGTGCCAGCAGCTTGGGGACAGGGGACGAGCAGTACTTC. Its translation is CASSLGTGDEQYF.